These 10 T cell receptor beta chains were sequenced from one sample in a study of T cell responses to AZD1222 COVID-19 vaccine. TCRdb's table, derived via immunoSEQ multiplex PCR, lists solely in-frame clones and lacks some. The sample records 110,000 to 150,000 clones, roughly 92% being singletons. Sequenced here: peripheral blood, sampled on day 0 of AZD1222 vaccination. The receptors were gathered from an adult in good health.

CDR3 nucleotides: TGTGCCAGCAAGGATCCGGGACTAGATTTTATGGAGACCCAGTACTTC. It is translated as CASKDPGLDFMETQYF. The rearrangement joins TRBV28 to TRBJ2-5; 8 bases map to TRBD2. Trimming at V came to 7 bases and at J to 5 bases, leaving 15 bases not matched to a gene. This CDR3 comprises 16 residues. The germline gives CDR1 MDHEN, CDR2 SYDVKM.

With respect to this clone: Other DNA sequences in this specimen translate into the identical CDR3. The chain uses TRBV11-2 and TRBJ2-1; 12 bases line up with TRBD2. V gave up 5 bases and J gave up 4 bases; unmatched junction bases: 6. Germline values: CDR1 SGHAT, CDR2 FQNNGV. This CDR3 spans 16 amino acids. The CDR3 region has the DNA TGTGCCAGCAGCCCCCGACTAGCGGGGGTGTACAATGAGCAGTTCTTC. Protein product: CASSPRLAGVYNEQFF.

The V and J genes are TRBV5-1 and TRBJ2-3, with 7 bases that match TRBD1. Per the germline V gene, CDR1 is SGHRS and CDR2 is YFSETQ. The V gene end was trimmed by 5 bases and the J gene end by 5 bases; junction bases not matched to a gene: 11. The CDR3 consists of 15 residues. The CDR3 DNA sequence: TGCGCCAGCAGGCGACGACCGGGACAGAAAGATACGCAGTATTTT. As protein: CASRRRPGQKDTQYF.

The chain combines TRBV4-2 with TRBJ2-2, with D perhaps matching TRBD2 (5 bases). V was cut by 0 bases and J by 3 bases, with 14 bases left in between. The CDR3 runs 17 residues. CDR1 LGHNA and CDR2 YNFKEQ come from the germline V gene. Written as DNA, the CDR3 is TGTGCCAGCAGCCAAGATCTACGAGCGAGGGACACCGGGGAGCTGTTTTTT. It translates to CASSQDLRARDTGELFF.

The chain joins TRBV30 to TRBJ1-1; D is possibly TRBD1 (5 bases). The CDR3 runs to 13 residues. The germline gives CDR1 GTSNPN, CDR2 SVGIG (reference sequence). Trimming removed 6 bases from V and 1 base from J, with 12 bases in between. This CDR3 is CACPGPTNTEAFF. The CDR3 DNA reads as TGTGCCTGCCCGGGACCGACGAACACTGAAGCTTTCTTT.

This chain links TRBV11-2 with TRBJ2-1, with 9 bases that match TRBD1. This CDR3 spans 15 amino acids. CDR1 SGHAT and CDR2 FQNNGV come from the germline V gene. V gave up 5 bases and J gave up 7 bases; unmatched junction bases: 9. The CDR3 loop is CASSVSGTGFNEQFF. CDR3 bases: TGTGCCAGCAGCGTCTCCGGGACAGGGTTTAATGAGCAGTTCTTC.

The CDR3 DNA follows: TGTGCCAGCAGTTTGCGGGAATACAATGAGCAGTTCTTC. Amino acid sequence: CASSLREYNEQFF. The chain recombines TRBV6-5 with TRBJ2-1; tentative D call: TRBD2 (6 bases). The CDR3 is made up of 13 amino acids. The V end lost 4 bases, the J end lost 4 bases, and 8 bases lay between the germline ends. Germline assignment: CDR1 MNHEY and CDR2 SVGAGI.

DNA for the CDR3: TGTGCCAGCAGTCCACTAGGGACAGGGAACACTAATGAAAAACTGTTTTTT. This gives the protein CASSPLGTGNTNEKLFF. This chain joins TRBV6-6 and TRBJ1-4, with 9 bases identical to TRBD1. Germline V CDR1 and CDR2: MNHNY, SVGAGI (reference sequence). Trimming took 5 bases from V and 2 from J; bases not matched to a gene: 9. This CDR3 region has 17 residues.

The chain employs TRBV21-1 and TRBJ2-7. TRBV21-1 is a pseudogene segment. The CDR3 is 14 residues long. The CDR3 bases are TGTGCCAGCAGCAAAGAAGGCGTCGATTACGAGCAGTACTTC. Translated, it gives CASSKEGVDYEQYF.

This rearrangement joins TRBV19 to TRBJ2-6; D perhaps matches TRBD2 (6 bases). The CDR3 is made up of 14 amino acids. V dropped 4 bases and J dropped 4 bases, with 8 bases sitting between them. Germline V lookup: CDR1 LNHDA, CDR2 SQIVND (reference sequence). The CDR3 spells CASSTGEGANVLTF. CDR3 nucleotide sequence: TGTGCCAGTAGTACGGGGGAGGGGGCCAACGTCCTGACTTTC.